The rows below give T cell receptor beta chains drawn from one sample of a study of cytomegalovirus exposure and HLA in healthy donors. The assay was immunoSEQ multiplex PCR, and TCRdb's table has in-frame clones only and misses some. The table lists some 170,000 clones, around nine tenths of them singletons. The sequenced material came from PBMCs. All receptors derive from a woman under 40 in good health and CMV-seronegative. The CDR3 runs from the conserved cysteine through the conserved F or W. The order of the fields is D gene, J gene, clone size, CDR3 length, V gene, CDR3 protein, CDR3 DNA. A D gene is named only where the DNA matches it firmly. Clone size is shown for a subset of rows, as once, few, many or a class of expanded clone.

>NA|TRBJ2-1|NA|14|TRBV14
CASSQDFSYNEQFF
TGTGCCAGCAGCCAAGACTTCTCCTACAATGAGCAGTTCTTC
>NA|TRBJ1-4|once|16|TRBV9
CASSVGPGGANEKLFF
TGTGCCAGCAGCGTAGGTCCGGGAGGTGCGAATGAAAAACTGTTTTTT
>NA|TRBJ2-7|NA|14|TRBV5-5
CASSPVGGRREQYF
TGTGCCAGCTCTCCGGTGGGGGGGCGACGCGAGCAGTACTTC
>NA|TRBJ2-3|NA|14|TRBV9
CASSDIRSTDTQYF
TGTGCCAGCAGCGATATCAGAAGCACAGATACGCAGTATTTT
>NA|TRBJ1-5|NA|15|TRBV6-1
CASSEIAQGNQPQHF
TGTGCCAGCAGTGAAATAGCACAGGGCAATCAGCCCCAGCATTTT
>TRBD1|TRBJ2-1|NA|16|TRBV10-1
CASILGQVLHHNEQFF
TGCGCCAGCATATTAGGACAGGTCCTACACCACAATGAGCAGTTCTTC
>TRBD2|TRBJ2-5|NA|15|TRBV5-6
CASSLARGVQETQYF
TGTGCCAGCAGCTTGGCACGGGGGGTCCAAGAGACCCAGTACTTC
>NA|TRBJ2-2|NA|12|TRBV6-1
CATWDTAGELFF
TGTGCCACATGGGACACAGCCGGGGAGCTGTTTTTT
>NA|TRBJ1-6|NA|14|TRBV5-4
CASSGSQGGSPLHF
TGTGCCAGCAGCGGGAGTCAAGGGGGTTCACCCCTCCACTTT
>NA|TRBJ2-7|NA|15|TRBV5-4
CASSPGGAGEYEQYF
TGTGCCAGCAGCCCTGGGGGGGCGGGAGAATACGAGCAGTACTTC
>NA|TRBJ2-5|NA|16|TRBV18
CASSPPASGLQETQYF
TGTGCCAGCTCACCACCGGCTTCGGGATTACAAGAGACCCAGTACTTC
>TRBD2|TRBJ2-3|NA|15|TRBV5-1
CASSATSGGTDTQYF
TGCGCCAGCAGCGCCACTAGCGGGGGAACAGATACGCAGTATTTT
>NA|TRBJ1-4|NA|14|TRBV9
CASSAQFSGEKLFF
TGTGCCAGCAGCGCCCAATTCTCGGGTGAAAAACTGTTTTTT
>TRBD1|TRBJ1-2|NA|15|TRBV6-6
CASSYSTGGNYGYTF
TGTGCCAGCAGTTACTCGACAGGGGGAAACTATGGCTACACCTTC
>NA|TRBJ2-7|NA|13|TRBV6-5
CASSGSDSYEQYF
TGTGCCAGCAGCGGGTCGGACAGCTACGAGCAGTACTTC
>NA|TRBJ1-1|NA|12|TRBV19
CASRGGVTEAFF
TGTGCCAGTCGGGGGGGAGTCACTGAAGCTTTCTTT
>TRBD2|TRBJ2-1|NA|14|TRBV7-9
CASSSSGGYNEQFF
TGTGCCAGCAGTTCTAGCGGGGGCTACAATGAGCAGTTCTTC
>NA|TRBJ2-7|NA|13|TRBV5-5
CASRLGESYEQYF
TGTGCCAGCAGATTGGGGGAGTCCTACGAGCAGTACTTC
>TRBD1|TRBJ1-1|once|15|TRBV2
CASRARTGETSEAFF
TGTGCCAGCAGGGCACGGACAGGGGAGACTTCTGAAGCTTTCTTT
>TRBD1|TRBJ1-1|once|15|TRBV6-5
CASRKNRGANTEAFF
TGTGCCAGCAGGAAAAACAGGGGGGCGAACACTGAAGCTTTCTTT
>TRBD1|TRBJ1-4|NA|17|TRBV4-1
CASSQDRDRATNEKLFF
TGCGCCAGCAGCCAAGATCGGGACAGAGCAACTAATGAAAAACTGTTTTTT
>TRBD2|TRBJ2-2|NA|14|TRBV7-6
CASFTGGATGELFF
TGTGCCAGCTTCACGGGGGGGGCCACCGGGGAGCTGTTTTTT
>NA|TRBJ1-1|NA|14|TRBV15
CATSRDRGETEAFF
TGTGCCACCAGCAGAGATCGGGGGGAAACTGAAGCTTTCTTT
>TRBD1|TRBJ2-1|NA|16|TRBV5-4
CASSLSRVTGVNEQFF
TGTGCCAGCAGCTTGAGTCGGGTGACAGGGGTCAATGAGCAGTTCTTC
>NA|TRBJ1-2|NA|11|TRBV30
CAWSVRHTDSF
TGTGCCTGGAGTGTACGTCATACAGATTCCTTC
>NA|TRBJ1-1|NA|13|TRBV4-2
CASSQTDGIEAFF
TGTGCCAGCAGCCAAACCGACGGGATTGAAGCTTTCTTT
>NA|TRBJ1-3|NA|14|TRBV29-1
CSVRRRSAGNTIYF
TGCAGCGTTCGCCGTCGGTCCGCTGGAAACACCATATATTTT
>NA|TRBJ1-6|NA|12|TRBV7-8
CASSFDRIPVHF
TGTGCCAGCAGCTTCGACAGAATTCCCGTCCACTTT
>NA|TRBJ2-3|few|17|TRBV5-4
CASSLSLRTLSTDTQYF
TGTGCCAGCAGCTTGAGTCTCCGGACACTAAGCACAGATACGCAGTATTTT
>TRBD1|TRBJ2-6|NA|19|TRBV5-1
CASSRQPDRHHSGANVLTF
TGCGCCAGCAGCCGACAGCCGGACAGGCACCACTCTGGGGCCAACGTCCTGACTTTC
>TRBD1|TRBJ1-2|few|16|TRBV7-9
CASSSGTGSSGDGYTF
TGTGCCAGCAGCTCAGGGACAGGGTCAAGCGGTGATGGCTACACCTTC
>NA|TRBJ2-3|NA|16|TRBV9
CASSVGPAVSTDTQYF
TGTGCCAGCAGCGTAGGGCCAGCGGTGAGCACAGATACGCAGTATTTT
>NA|TRBJ1-1|NA|14|TRBV25-1
CASSALGQNTEAFF
TGTGCCAGCAGTGCACTGGGACAGAACACTGAAGCTTTCTTT
>TRBD1|TRBJ1-4|NA|13|TRBV19
CASRQGAGEKLFF
TGTGCCAGTCGACAGGGGGCAGGGGAAAAACTGTTTTTT
>NA|TRBJ1-1|NA|14|TRBV5-1
CASRDGGINTEAFF
TGCGCCAGCAGGGACGGGGGTATTAACACTGAAGCTTTCTTT
>TRBD1|TRBJ1-5|NA|17|TRBV7-9
CASSGTAGTPRDQPQHF
TGTGCCAGCAGCGGGACAGCCGGGACTCCGAGGGATCAGCCCCAGCATTTT
>TRBD1|TRBJ1-4|NA|16|TRBV15
CATSRYDRAANEKLFF
TGTGCCACCAGCAGATACGACAGGGCGGCTAATGAAAAACTGTTTTTT
>NA|TRBJ1-1|NA|12|TRBV6-1
CASRQPGNEAFF
TGTGCCAGCAGGCAACCCGGGAACGAAGCTTTCTTT
>NA|TRBJ2-3|NA|14|TRBV11-2
CASSLEARGDTQYF
TGTGCCAGCAGCTTAGAGGCTAGAGGAGATACGCAGTATTTT
>NA|TRBJ1-2|NA|14|TRBV4-1
CASSRGGRNYGYTF
TGCGCCAGCAGCCGAGGAGGGCGAAACTATGGCTACACCTTC
>TRBD1|TRBJ2-7|NA|16|TRBV5-6
CASSQGVVGPRNEQYF
TGTGCCAGCAGCCAGGGGGTGGTGGGGCCTAGAAACGAGCAGTACTTC
>NA|TRBJ1-2|few|15|TRBV5-1
CASSLEQGANYGYTF
TGCGCCAGCAGCTTGGAACAGGGAGCCAACTATGGCTACACCTTC
>NA|TRBJ2-2|NA|14|TRBV2
CASSKLWDTGELFF
TGTGCCAGCAGTAAACTATGGGACACCGGGGAGCTGTTTTTT
>NA|TRBJ1-2|few|14|TRBV5-1
CASSLASGDYGYTF
TGCGCCAGCAGCTTGGCCTCCGGGGACTATGGCTACACCTTC
>NA|TRBJ2-5|NA|18|TRBV13
CASSPLGGGKGGEETQYF
TGTGCCAGCAGCCCGTTGGGCGGGGGAAAAGGGGGGGAAGAGACCCAGTACTTC
>NA|TRBJ2-3|NA|14|TRBV6-5
CASSGGGHTDTQYF
TGTGCCAGCAGTGGTGGGGGCCACACAGATACGCAGTATTTT
>TRBD2|TRBJ2-3|NA|20|TRBV4-2
CASSQLFGLAGETSTDTQYF
TGTGCCAGCAGCCAACTTTTCGGGCTAGCGGGGGAAACTAGCACAGATACGCAGTATTTT
>NA|TRBJ1-1|NA|12|TRBV7-8
CASSLADSEAFF
TGTGCCAGCAGCTTAGCGGACAGTGAAGCTTTCTTT
>NA|TRBJ2-5|once|15|TRBV7-9
CASSLASPPEETQYF
TGTGCCAGCAGCTTAGCGAGCCCCCCGGAGGAGACCCAGTACTTC
>NA|TRBJ1-5|NA|14|TRBV6-5
CASRRGGEDQPQHF
TGTGCCAGCAGAAGGGGTGGTGAGGATCAGCCCCAGCATTTT
>NA|TRBJ2-7|NA|14|TRBV9
CASSVVGGADEQYF
TGTGCCAGCAGCGTAGTGGGGGGGGCTGACGAGCAGTACTTC
>NA|TRBJ1-3|NA|16|TRBV7-9
CASSLVGAPTGNTIYF
TGTGCCAGCAGCTTAGTTGGGGCCCCGACTGGAAACACCATATATTTT
>NA|TRBJ2-7|NA|12|TRBV27
CASSSSPYEQYF
TGTGCCAGCAGTTCCTCTCCCTACGAGCAGTACTTC